This TCR beta chain was captured by sequencing in a study of beta chain features in type 1 diabetes (dated by TCRdb to about 2018). The study in broad terms: Mean age, gender distribution, total cell number and subset yield were not different between patients and healthy donors. A total of roughly 100 million sorted cells were examined across all samples, and the number of cells per subset was strongly correlated with RNA yield. In the study, recently diagnosed type 1 diabetes patients and matched healthy donors were compared on the TCRB repertoires of their sorted circulating CD4+ T cell subsets. Whereas all 30 or so donors provided naive and central memory subsets, regulatory and stem cell-like memory subsets were isolated from just 8 patients and roughly 8 healthy donors.

From each donor, a single peripheral blood sample of around 120 mL on average was drawn into heparinised tubes. Naive, central memory, regulatory and stem cell-like memory CD4+ T cells were sorted on a BD FACSAria II using a panel including CD45RO, CCR7, CD25, CD127, CD95 and CD27. A purity above 95% was achieved for all sorted populations. Right away, PBMCs were isolated by Lymphoprep density gradient centrifugation and were stained directly, with no culture step. Samples were stained and sorted in pairs, with one healthy donor and one patient per experiment, so that batch effects were minimized. The entire isolated RNA was reverse transcribed using the High Capacity cDNA Reverse Transcription Kit, and thus expressed TCRB transcripts were sequenced. Naive, central memory and regulatory T cell samples underwent deep immunoSEQ sequencing, averaging around 4 million total reads per sample. Sorted cells were lysed in RLT buffer and RNA was extracted with DNase-treated RNeasy Micro or Mini kits, depending on cell number. To prevent cross-contamination, each cell subset was processed individually, whereas patient and healthy donor samples were processed jointly. Using the immunoSEQ multiplex PCR, TCRB sequences were amplified from cDNA into 87-bp fragments spanning the CDR3 region. Sequencing of the amplicons was performed on the Illumina HiSeq platform. The study's own analysis went as follows. Synthetic template baselines were used to correct PCR bias computationally, reads within Hamming distance 2 were collapsed, and singletons that could not be merged were discarded. Reads were aligned against IMGT to assign V, D and J genes, CDR3 length and insertions or deletions at six rearrangement sites. Within each subset, clonotype counts were normalized to sorted cell number, after which true diversity and Gini coefficients were computed with the tcR R package. The overlap coefficient, calculated on TCRB nucleotide sequences, was used to quantify repertoire sharing. Out-of-frame TCRB sequences from naive cells were analyzed to stand in for the pre-selection repertoire. Drawn from immuneACCESS, this table holds only the in-frame rearrangements with V and J called that TCRdb kept. Clones are partly lost; checked studies trace under half to an unresolved V gene and leave the rest unexplained. The DNA gave D and trimming, while V, J and clone size come from that table. This sample gives some 900,000 clones in total; 15% to 20% of them show up just once. The ten largest clones represent 0.02% to 0.025% of the sample.

The study at large found these results: Fewer insertions and more nucleotide deletions at VDJ recombination sites were observed in patients with type 1 diabetes, implying thymic rearrangement abnormalities. Naive, central memory and regulatory TCRB repertoires appeared to be more alike among patients than among healthy donors. Because small numbers of individuals were included in the HLA sub-analyses, any influence of HLA type on TCRB rearrangement was left unresolved. In all four CD4+ subsets, TCRB CDR3 length was moderately but significantly shorter in type 1 diabetes patients. Shorter templates might have been favored by PCR, but patient and control samples were amplified and corrected together, so both groups would have been affected equally by any skew. Because cDNA was sequenced instead of genomic DNA, activated cells with high expression could be over-represented, although the groups did not differ in activation or CD3 levels.

Comments on this clone: Its cognate antigen has yet to be identified. The record has no base qualities; no much larger clone is one base away.

The clonotype was recovered from a young woman in good health. The source material was naive CD4+ T cells from blood. The cell subset or site label, read with the paper, signifies: true naive CD4+ T cells.

The CDR3 amino acid sequence is: CASTLEGEQFF. The DNA reads as follows: TGTGCCAGTACGCTAGAGGGTGAGCAGTTCTTC. In this chain, TRBV19 is recombined with TRBJ2-1, with a weak D call of TRBD2 (5 bases match). At the junction V is shortened by 7 bases and J by 9 bases, with 10 bases in between. The CDR3 has 11 amino acids, counting the end cysteine and phenylalanine. The CDR3 DNA has 33 bases and is translated from base 1. According to the germline V gene (reference sequence), CDR1 reads LNHDA and CDR2 reads SQIVND.